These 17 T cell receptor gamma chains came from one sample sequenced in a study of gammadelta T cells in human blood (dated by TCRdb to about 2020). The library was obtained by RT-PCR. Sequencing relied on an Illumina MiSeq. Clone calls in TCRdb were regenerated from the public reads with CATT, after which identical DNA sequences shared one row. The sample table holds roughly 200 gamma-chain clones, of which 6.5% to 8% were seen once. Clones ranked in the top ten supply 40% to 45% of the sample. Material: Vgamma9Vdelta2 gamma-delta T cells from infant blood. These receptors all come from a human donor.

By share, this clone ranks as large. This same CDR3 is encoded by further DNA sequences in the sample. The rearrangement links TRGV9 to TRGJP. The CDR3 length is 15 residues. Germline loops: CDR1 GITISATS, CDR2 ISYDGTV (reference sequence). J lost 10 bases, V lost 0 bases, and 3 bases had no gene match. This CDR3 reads CALWEVELGKKIKVF. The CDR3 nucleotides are TGTGCCTTGTGGGAGGTGGAATTGGGCAAAAAAATCAAGGTATTT.

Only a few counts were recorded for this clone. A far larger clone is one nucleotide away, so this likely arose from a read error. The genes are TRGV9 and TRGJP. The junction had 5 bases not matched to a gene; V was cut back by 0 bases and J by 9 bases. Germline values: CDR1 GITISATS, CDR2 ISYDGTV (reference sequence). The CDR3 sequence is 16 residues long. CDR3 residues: CALWEVARLGKKIKVF. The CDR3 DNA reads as TGTGCCTTGTGGGAGGTGGCACGGTTGGGCAAAAAAATCAAGGTATTT.

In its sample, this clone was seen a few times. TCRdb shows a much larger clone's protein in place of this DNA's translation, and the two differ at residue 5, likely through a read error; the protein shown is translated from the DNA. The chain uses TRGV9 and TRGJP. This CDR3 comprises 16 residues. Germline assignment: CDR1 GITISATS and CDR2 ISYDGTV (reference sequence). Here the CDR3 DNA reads TGTGCCTTGTGGGTGGTGCAAGAGTTGGGCAAAAAAATCAAGGTATTT. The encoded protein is CALWVVQELGKKIKVF.

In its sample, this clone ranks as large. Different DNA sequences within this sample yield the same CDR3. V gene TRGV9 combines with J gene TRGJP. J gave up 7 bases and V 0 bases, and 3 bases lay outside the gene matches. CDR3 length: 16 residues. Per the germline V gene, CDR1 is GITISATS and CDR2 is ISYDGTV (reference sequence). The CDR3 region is CALWEVLELGKKIKVF. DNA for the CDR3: TGTGCCTTGTGGGAGGTGCTCGAGTTGGGCAAAAAAATCAAGGTATTT.

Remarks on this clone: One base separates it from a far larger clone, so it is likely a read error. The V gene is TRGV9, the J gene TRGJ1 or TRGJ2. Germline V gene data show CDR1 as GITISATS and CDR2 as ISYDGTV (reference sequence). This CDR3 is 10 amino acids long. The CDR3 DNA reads TGTGCCTTGTGGGAAGATAAGGAACTCTTT. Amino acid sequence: CALWEDKELF.

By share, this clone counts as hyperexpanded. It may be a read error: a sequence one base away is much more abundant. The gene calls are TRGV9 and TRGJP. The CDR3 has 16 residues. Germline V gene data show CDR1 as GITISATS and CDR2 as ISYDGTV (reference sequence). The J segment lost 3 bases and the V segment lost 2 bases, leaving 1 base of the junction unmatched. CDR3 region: CALWEEQELGKKIKVF. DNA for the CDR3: TGTGCCTTGTGGGAGGAGCAAGAGTTGGGCAAAAAAATCAAGGTATTT.

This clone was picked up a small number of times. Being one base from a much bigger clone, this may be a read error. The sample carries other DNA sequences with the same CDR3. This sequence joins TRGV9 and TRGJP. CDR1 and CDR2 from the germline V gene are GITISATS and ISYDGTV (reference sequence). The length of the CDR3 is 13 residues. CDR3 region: CALWELGKKIKVF. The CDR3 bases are TGTGCATTGTGGGAGTTGGGCAAAAAAATCAAGGTATTT.

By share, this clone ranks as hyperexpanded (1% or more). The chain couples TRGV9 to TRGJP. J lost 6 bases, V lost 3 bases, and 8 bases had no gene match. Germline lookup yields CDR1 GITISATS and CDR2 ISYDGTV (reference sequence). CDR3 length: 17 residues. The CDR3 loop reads CALWEPFGELGKKIKVF. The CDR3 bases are TGTGCCTTGTGGGAGCCGTTTGGAGAGTTGGGCAAAAAAATCAAGGTATTT.

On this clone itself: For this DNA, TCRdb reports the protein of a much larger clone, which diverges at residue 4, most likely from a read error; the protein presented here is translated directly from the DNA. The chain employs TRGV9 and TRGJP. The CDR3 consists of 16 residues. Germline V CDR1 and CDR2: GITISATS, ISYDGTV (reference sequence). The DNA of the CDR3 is TGTGCCTTGGGGGAGATTCAAGAGTTGGGCAAAAAAATCAAGGTATTT. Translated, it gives CALGEIQELGKKIKVF.

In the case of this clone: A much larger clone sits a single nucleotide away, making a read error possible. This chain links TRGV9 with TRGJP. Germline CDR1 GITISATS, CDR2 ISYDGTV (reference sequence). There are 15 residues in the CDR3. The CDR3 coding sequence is TGTGCCTGGTGGGATCAAGAGTTGGGCAAAAAAATCAAGGTATTT. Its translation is CAWWDQELGKKIKVF.

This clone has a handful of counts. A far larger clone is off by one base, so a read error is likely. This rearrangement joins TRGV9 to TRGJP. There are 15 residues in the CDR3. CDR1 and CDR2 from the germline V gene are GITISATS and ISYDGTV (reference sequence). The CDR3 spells CALWEQEVGKKIKVF. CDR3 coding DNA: TGTGCCTTGTGGGAGCAAGAGGTGGGCAAAAAAATCAAGGTATTT.

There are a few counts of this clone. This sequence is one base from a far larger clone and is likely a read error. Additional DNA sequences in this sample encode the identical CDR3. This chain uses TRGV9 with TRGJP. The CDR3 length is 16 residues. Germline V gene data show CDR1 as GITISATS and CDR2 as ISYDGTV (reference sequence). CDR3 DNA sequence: TGTGCCTTGTGGGAGGTGCAAGAGTTAGGCAAAAAAATCAAGGTATTT. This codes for CALWEVQELGKKIKVF.

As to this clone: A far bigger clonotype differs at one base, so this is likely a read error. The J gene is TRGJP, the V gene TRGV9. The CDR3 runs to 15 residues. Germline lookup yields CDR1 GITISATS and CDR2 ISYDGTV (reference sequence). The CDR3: CALWEQELSKKIKVF. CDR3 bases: TGTGCCTTGTGGGAGCAAGAGTTGAGCAAAAAAATCAAGGTATTT.

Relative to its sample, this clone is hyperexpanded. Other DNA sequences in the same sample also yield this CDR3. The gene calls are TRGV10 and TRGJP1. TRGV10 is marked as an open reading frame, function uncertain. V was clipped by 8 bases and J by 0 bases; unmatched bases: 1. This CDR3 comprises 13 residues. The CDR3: CAAWDTTGWFKIF. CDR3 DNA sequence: TGTGCTGCGTGGGATACCACTGGTTGGTTCAAGATATTT.

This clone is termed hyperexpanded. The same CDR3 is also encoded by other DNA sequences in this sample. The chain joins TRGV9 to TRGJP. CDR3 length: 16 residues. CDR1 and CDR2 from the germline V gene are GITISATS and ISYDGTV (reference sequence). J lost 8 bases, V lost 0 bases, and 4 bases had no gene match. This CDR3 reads CALWEVRKLGKKIKVF. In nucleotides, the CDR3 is TGTGCCTTGTGGGAGGTGAGGAAGTTGGGCAAAAAAATCAAGGTATTT.

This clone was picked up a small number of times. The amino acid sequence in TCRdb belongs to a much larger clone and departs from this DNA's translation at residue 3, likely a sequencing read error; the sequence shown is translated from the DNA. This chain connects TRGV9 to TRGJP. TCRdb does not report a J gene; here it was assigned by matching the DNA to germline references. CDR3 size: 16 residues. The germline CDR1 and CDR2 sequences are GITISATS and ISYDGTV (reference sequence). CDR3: CAWWETLELGKKIKVF. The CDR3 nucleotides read TGTGCCTGGTGGGAGACTCTTGAGTTGGGCAAAAAAATCAAGGTATTT.

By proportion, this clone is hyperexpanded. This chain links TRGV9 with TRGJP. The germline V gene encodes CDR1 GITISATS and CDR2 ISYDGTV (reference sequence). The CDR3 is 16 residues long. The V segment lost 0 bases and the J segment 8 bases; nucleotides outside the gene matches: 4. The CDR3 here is CALWEVPKLGKKIKVF. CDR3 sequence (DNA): TGTGCCTTGTGGGAGGTGCCAAAGTTGGGCAAAAAAATCAAGGTATTT.